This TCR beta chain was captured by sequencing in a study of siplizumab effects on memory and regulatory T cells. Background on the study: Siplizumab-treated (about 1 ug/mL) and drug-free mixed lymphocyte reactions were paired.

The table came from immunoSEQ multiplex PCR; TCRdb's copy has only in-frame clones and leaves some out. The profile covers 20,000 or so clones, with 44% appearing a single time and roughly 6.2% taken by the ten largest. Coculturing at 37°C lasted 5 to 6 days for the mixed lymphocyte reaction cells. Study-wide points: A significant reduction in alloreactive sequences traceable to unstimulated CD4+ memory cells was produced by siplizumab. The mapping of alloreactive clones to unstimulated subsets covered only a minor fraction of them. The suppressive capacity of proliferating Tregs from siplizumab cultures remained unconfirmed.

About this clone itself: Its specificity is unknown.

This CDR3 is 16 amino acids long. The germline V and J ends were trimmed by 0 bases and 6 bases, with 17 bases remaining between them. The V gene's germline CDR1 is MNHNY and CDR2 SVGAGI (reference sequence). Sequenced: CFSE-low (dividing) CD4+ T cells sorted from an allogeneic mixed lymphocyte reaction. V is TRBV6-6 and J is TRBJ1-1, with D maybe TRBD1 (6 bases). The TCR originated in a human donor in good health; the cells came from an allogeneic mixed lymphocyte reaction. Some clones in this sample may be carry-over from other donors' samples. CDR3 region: CASSYSSFQGSAEAFF. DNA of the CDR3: TGTGCCAGCAGTTACTCGAGTTTCCAGGGGAGTGCTGAAGCTTTCTTT.